Each of the 26 T cell receptor beta chains below was sequenced from the same sample in a study of blood T cell repertoires in COVID-19. This table comes from immunoSEQ multiplex PCR, and its TCRdb copy is limited to in-frame clones, with some not included. The sample carries about 180,000 clones, nearly 90% recorded once. Sequences were obtained from PBMCs or T cells enriched from blood (not recorded which). The receptors here all came from a woman aged 40 to 50 with acute COVID-19.

This chain uses TRBV5-6 with TRBJ2-4, with D possibly being TRBD2 (6 bases). CDR3 size: 14 residues. V lost 7 bases, J lost 6 bases, and 17 bases lay in between. Germline V gene sequence: CDR1 SGHDT, CDR2 YYEEEE. The CDR3 nucleotides read TGTGCCAGCTGCCTTTGGGGGAGGATAAACATTCAGTACTTC. Translating gives CASCLWGRINIQYF. The full variable domain, rest sourced from reference TRBV5-6 and TRBJ2-4, is DAGVTQSPTHLIKTRGQQVTLRCSPKSGHDTVSWYQQALGQGPQFIFQYYEEEERQRGNFPDRFSGHQFPNYSSELNVNALLLGDSALYLCASCLWGRINIQYFGAGTRLSVL.

The chain joins TRBV10-3 to TRBJ2-7; a possible D gene is TRBD2 (6 bases). The CDR3 is 16 residues long. V gave up 0 bases and J gave up 5 bases, with 17 bases separating them. CDR1 and CDR2 from the germline V gene are ENHRY and SYGVKD. The CDR3 region is CAISESASGRNDEQYF. DNA of the CDR3: TGTGCCATCAGTGAGTCGGCCTCCGGGAGAAACGACGAGCAGTACTTC.

V is TRBV12-3 or TRBV12-4 and J is TRBJ1-1, with D perhaps TRBD1 (5 bases). The V end was cut by 6 bases, the J end by 1 base, with 9 bases between. CDR3 length equals 13 residues. DNA for the CDR3: TGTGCCAGCAGCCTACAGGAGAACACTGAAGCTTTCTTT. Translation gives CASSLQENTEAFF.

This chain links TRBV4-1 with TRBJ1-1; possibly TRBD1 for D (6 bases). V was trimmed by 3 bases and J by 0 bases, leaving 14 bases between them. The CDR3 runs 16 residues. Germline-derived CDR1 and CDR2 are MGHRA and YSYEKL. The CDR3 DNA reads TGCGCCAGCAGCCAGGAGGACAGCCGATTGAACACTGAAGCTTTCTTT. This codes for CASSQEDSRLNTEAFF.

This clone was picked up one time. The same CDR3 arises from other DNA sequences in this sample as well. V is TRBV6-5 and J is TRBJ1-5; 7 bases match TRBD1. The CDR3 consists of 14 residues. V lost 5 bases, J lost 4 bases, and 5 bases stayed unmatched. CDR1 and CDR2 from the germline V gene are MNHEY and SVGAGI. The CDR3 DNA follows: TGTGCCAGCAGTCCGACAGGGAGAAATCAGCCCCAGCATTTT. Translation gives CASSPTGRNQPQHF.

The chain links TRBV3-1 (or the pseudogene TRBV3-2) to TRBJ1-1; no reliable D call. Germline-derived CDR1 and CDR2 are LGHDT and YNNKEL (reference sequence). This CDR3 spans 13 amino acids. Trimming took 6 bases from V and 1 from J, leaving 9 bases between them. As DNA, the CDR3 is TGTGCCAGCAGACTGAGAGGGAACACTGAAGCTTTCTTT. Translating gives CASRLRGNTEAFF.

V gene TRBV5-1 combines with J gene TRBJ1-1; 9 bases agree with TRBD1. Germline values: CDR1 SGHRS, CDR2 YFSETQ. V gave up 4 bases and J gave up 11 bases; unmatched junction bases: 3. The CDR3 contains 11 residues. The CDR3 nucleotides are TGCGCCAGCAGCGGACAGGGGAGGGCTTTCTTT. Translated: CASSGQGRAFF.

The chain couples TRBV29-1 to TRBJ2-3; no clear D. This CDR3 region has 13 residues. CDR1 and CDR2 from the germline V gene are SQVTM and ANQGSEA. The V gene lost 2 bases and the J gene lost 4 bases, with 10 bases spanning the gap. CDR3 protein: CSVERLVADTQYF. Written as DNA, the CDR3 is TGCAGCGTTGAAAGACTGGTCGCAGATACGCAGTATTTT.

DNA of the CDR3: TGCGCCAGCAGCCAAGGAAGGGACAGATCCTACGAGCAGTACTTC. This translates into CASSQGRDRSYEQYF. The chain employs TRBV4-1 and TRBJ2-7; 7 bases match TRBD1. J was trimmed by 1 base and V by 1 base; bases with no gene match: 4. Per germline, CDR1 MGHRA and CDR2 YSYEKL. The CDR3 runs to 15 residues.

This chain uses TRBV2 with TRBJ2-3, with a weak D call TRBD2 (6 bases). The CDR3 contains 15 residues. V was pared by 3 bases and J by 1 base, with 11 bases between. Germline V gene lookup returns CDR1 SNHLY and CDR2 FYNNEI. In DNA form, the CDR3 reads TGTGCCAGCAGTGAGGGGCTAGCGCGCACAGATACGCAGTATTTT. Amino acid sequence: CASSEGLARTDTQYF.

This clone was counted between two and nine times. CDR3 nucleotides: TGTGCCAGCAGCTTACCCGGCTACGAGCAGTACTTC. Protein sequence: CASSLPGYEQYF. V gene TRBV7-6 combines with J gene TRBJ2-7, with unresolved D. Per germline, CDR1 SGHVS and CDR2 FNYEAQ. V was shortened by 2 bases and J by 3 bases, with 5 bases between the two germline ends. The CDR3 spans 12 residues.

In this sample, this clone turned up once. The chain uses TRBV19 and TRBJ1-1, with 9 bases matching TRBD1. Germline assignment: CDR1 LNHDA and CDR2 SQIVND (reference sequence). V was clipped by 1 base and J by 7 bases; unmatched bases: 7. This CDR3 spans 15 amino acids. The CDR3 sequence: CASSIGTGEYGEAFF. CDR3 bases: TGTGCCAGTAGTATAGGGACAGGGGAATATGGTGAAGCTTTCTTT.

J is TRBJ2-7 and V is TRBV7-2, with D maybe TRBD2 (5 bases). Germline V gives CDR1 SGHTA, CDR2 FQGNSA. This CDR3 is built from 14 residues. Between the trimmed V and J ends, which lost 3 bases and 2 bases, there was a span of 11 bases. CDR3 region: CASSFFSATYEQYF. The DNA of the CDR3 is TGTGCCAGCAGCTTTTTTAGCGCCACCTACGAGCAGTACTTC.

V usage is TRBV6-1 and J usage is TRBJ2-2; D remains unclear. V lost 0 bases, J lost 1 base, and 9 bases lay in between. The CDR3 has 16 amino acids. The germline V gene encodes CDR1 MNHNS and CDR2 SASEGT. The DNA of the CDR3 is TGTGCCAGCAGTGAAGCGCTTAGTAGGAACACCGGGGAGCTGTTTTTT. This translates into CASSEALSRNTGELFF.

The rearrangement links TRBV30 to TRBJ2-1, with TRBD2 matching over 9 bases. This CDR3 region has 15 residues. In germline, CDR1 is GTSNPN, CDR2 SVGIG (reference sequence). J lost 9 bases, V lost 4 bases, and 13 bases had no gene match. As DNA, the CDR3 is TGTGCCTGGAAGGAACTTAGCGGGAGTGGACGTGAGCAGTTCTTC. It encodes CAWKELSGSGREQFF.

The V call is TRBV14, the J call TRBJ1-5; D unclear. Trimming removed 4 bases at V and 0 bases at J, with 22 bases between. CDR3 length equals 19 residues. Germline CDR1 is SGHDN and CDR2 is FVKESK. The CDR3 region has the DNA TGTGCCAGCAGCCCCCGAAAGACATCGCCTCCTTATAGCAATCAGCCCCAGCATTTT. It yields the protein CASSPRKTSPPYSNQPQHF.

This chain connects TRBV18 to TRBJ2-7; D not resolved. Germline CDR1 KGHSH, CDR2 LQKENI. The CDR3 extends over 13 amino acids. With 6 bases removed from V and 2 bases from J, the gap between germline ends came to 11 bases. The CDR3, as DNA: TGTGCCAGCTCGCCCTCCCAGACCTACGAGCAGTACTTC. Protein product: CASSPSQTYEQYF.

The chain has TRBV5-1 and TRBJ2-5; TRBD2 aligns across 10 bases. The CDR3 covers 16 residues. CDR1 and CDR2 (germline): SGHRS, YFSETQ. Trimming removed 2 bases from V and 4 bases from J; junction bases left unmatched: 8. The CDR3 coding sequence is TGCGCCAGCAGCTTCGGAGCGGGGGGGCTGGGAGAGACCCAGTACTTC. Translated: CASSFGAGGLGETQYF.

The chain is built from TRBV6-5 and TRBJ2-1; TRBD1 aligns across 7 bases. Trimming removed 4 bases from V and 9 bases from J; junction bases left unmatched: 12. Looked up from germline, CDR1 is MNHEY and CDR2 is SVGAGI. This CDR3 comprises 15 residues. The CDR3 loop is CASSSGQAPLSEQFF. CDR3 DNA sequence: TGTGCCAGCAGTTCTGGACAGGCTCCCCTTAGTGAGCAGTTCTTC.

The V and J genes are TRBV10-3 and TRBJ1-5; possibly TRBD1 for D (5 bases). The V and J ends lost 2 bases and 2 bases respectively, with 7 bases between them. The germline V gene encodes CDR1 ENHRY and CDR2 SYGVKD. The CDR3 totals 14 residues. This chain's CDR3 is CAISEGGGNQPQHF. The CDR3, as DNA: TGTGCCATCAGTGAGGGGGGGGGCAATCAGCCCCAGCATTTT.

The chain employs TRBV4-1 and TRBJ2-1, with D maybe TRBD2 (7 bases). The germline V gene encodes CDR1 MGHRA and CDR2 YSYEKL. The CDR3 runs 17 residues. Trimming pared 0 bases from V and 4 bases from J, leaving 16 bases between. For the CDR3, the DNA is TGCGCCAGCAGCCAAGAGGGGGCGGGGGCACCTTACAATGAGCAGTTCTTC. This codes for CASSQEGAGAPYNEQFF.

This clone came up once. The rearrangement links TRBV19 to TRBJ1-3; possibly TRBD1 for D (6 bases). Germline values: CDR1 LNHDA, CDR2 SQIVND (reference sequence). V was pared by 10 bases and J by 4 bases, with 14 bases between. The CDR3 is 13 amino acids. This CDR3 reads CAKGAGEGNTIYF. The CDR3 DNA follows: TGTGCCAAAGGGGCAGGGGAAGGAAACACCATATATTTT.

The V gene is TRBV13, the J gene TRBJ2-5, with TRBD1 identical over 8 bases. Germline V lookup: CDR1 PRHDT, CDR2 FYEKMQ (reference sequence). J gave up 5 bases and V 5 bases, and 10 bases lay outside the gene matches. This CDR3 spans 15 amino acids. This chain's CDR3 is CASSVGEDRGETQYF. CDR3 DNA: TGTGCCAGCAGCGTCGGGGAAGACAGGGGTGAGACCCAGTACTTC.

As to this clone: Other DNA variants within this sample encode the same CDR3. The V call is TRBV2, the J call TRBJ2-7, with TRBD1 as a possible D gene (6 bases). Germline loops: CDR1 SNHLY, CDR2 FYNNEI. The CDR3 has 14 amino acids. V gave up 3 bases and J gave up 2 bases, with 11 bases separating them. The CDR3 sequence is CASSEDRGTYEQYF. The DNA for the CDR3 is TGTGCCAGCAGTGAGGATAGGGGGACCTACGAGCAGTACTTC.

This rearrangement joins TRBV29-1 to TRBJ1-2, with 8 nucleotides matching TRBD1. Germline V lookup: CDR1 SQVTM, CDR2 ANQGSEA. CDR3 length: 17 amino acids. With 2 bases clipped from V and 1 base from J, the junction kept 12 bases outside the gene matches. CDR3: CSVEPGERTGRNYGYTF. CDR3 DNA: TGCAGCGTTGAACCTGGAGAACGGACAGGGCGTAACTATGGCTACACCTTC. Supplemented by reference TRBV29-1 and TRBJ1-2, the full variable domain reads SAVISQKPSRDICQRGTSLTIQCQVDSQVTMMFWYRQQPGQSLTLIATANQGSEATYESGFVIDKFPISRPNLTFSTLTVSNMSPEDSSIYLCSVEPGERTGRNYGYTFGSGTRLTVV.

Only one count was recorded for this clone. The chain carries TRBV6-5 and TRBJ2-3, with unresolved D. The CDR3 extends over 12 amino acids. The germline V gene encodes CDR1 MNHEY and CDR2 SVGAGI. V shed 7 bases and J shed 7 bases, with 12 bases lying between them. The CDR3 spells CASMLELHTQYF. CDR3 nucleotide sequence: TGTGCCAGCATGCTGGAGCTTCATACGCAGTATTTT.